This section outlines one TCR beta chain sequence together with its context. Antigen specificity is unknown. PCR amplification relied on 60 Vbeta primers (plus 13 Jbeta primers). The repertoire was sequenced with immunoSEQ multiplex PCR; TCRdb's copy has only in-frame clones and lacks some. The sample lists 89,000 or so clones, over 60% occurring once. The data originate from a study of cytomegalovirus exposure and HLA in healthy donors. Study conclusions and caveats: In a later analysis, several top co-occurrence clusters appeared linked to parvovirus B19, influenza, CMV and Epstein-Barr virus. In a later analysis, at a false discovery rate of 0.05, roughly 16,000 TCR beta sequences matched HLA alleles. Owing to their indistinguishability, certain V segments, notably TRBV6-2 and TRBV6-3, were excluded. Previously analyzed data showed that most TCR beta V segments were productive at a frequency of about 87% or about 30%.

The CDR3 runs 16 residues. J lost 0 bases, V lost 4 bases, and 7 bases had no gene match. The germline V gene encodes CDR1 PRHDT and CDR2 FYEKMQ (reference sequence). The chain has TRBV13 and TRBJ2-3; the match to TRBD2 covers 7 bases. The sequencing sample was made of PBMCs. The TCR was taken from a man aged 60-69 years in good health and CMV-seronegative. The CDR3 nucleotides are TGTGCCAGCAGCTCTGGGGGGGGGTTGAGCACAGATACGCAGTATTTT. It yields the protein CASSSGGGLSTDTQYF.